This T cell receptor (beta chain) stems from a study of human T cells and chemical hapten exposure. Turning to the study itself: Patch tests applied 0.01% DPC to the upper back, read at 6 days.

Regarding time point: patch test 2, 6 weeks after DPC sensitization. Treatment here: therapeutic diphenylcyclopropenone sensitization with weekly scalp DPC. The CDR3 consists of 12 residues. The V end was cut by 5 bases, the J end by 7 bases, with 9 bases between. Individual cDNA molecules each carried unique molecular identifiers attached by the library. How the authors handled the data: The number of TCRs in each sample had a median of around 96,000 and spanned about 23,224 to 690,600. MiXCR was run by TCRdb on the RACE reads, yielding one entry per CDR3 protein. What appears here as the V and J calls and clone size reflects TCRdb's work, not the paper's. The data contain approximately 84,000 distinct CDR3 sequences, roughly 11% of them singletons. This clonotype was detected many times.

The TCR comes from a man aged 18 to 30 with alopecia areata. Some clones in this sample may be carry-over from other donors' samples. Sample: whole blood, taken in connection with sensitization to the hapten diphenylcyclopropenone (DPC). The chain is built from TRBV12-3 or TRBV12-4 and TRBJ1-5; unclear D gene. The CDR3 here is CASSPVQQPQHF. DNA of the CDR3: TGTGCCAGCAGTCCAGTCCAACAGCCCCAGCATTTT.